This TCR beta chain was captured by sequencing in a study of CD8+ T cells in alopecia areata. Reverse transcription of extracted RNA yielded cDNA, which provided the sequencing template. Some clones are missing from TCRdb's copy, which holds only in-frame ones; the method was immunoSEQ multiplex PCR. Here the sample spans a few hundred thousand clones, around two fifths being singletons. Treatment defined: oral pan-JAK inhibitor, 5-10 mg twice daily. The CDR3 has 14 residues. Trimming took off 5 bases at V and 3 bases at J, with 12 bases between the two ends. CDR1 is SGHTA, CDR2 FQGTGA, per germline. This clone was detected a few times.

The sample consisted of CD4+ T cells sorted from blood, taken at approximately week 34, from a patient treated with tofacitinib. This clonotype originated in a human donor with alopecia areata. The chain joins TRBV7-3 to TRBJ2-3; D gene uncertain. CDR3 sequence reads: CASSKTAATDTQYF. In DNA, the CDR3 is TGTGCCAGCAGCAAAACGGCGGCAACAGATACGCAGTATTTT.